Listed here are 29 T cell receptor beta chains from one sample, sequenced in a study of cytomegalovirus exposure and HLA in healthy donors. Researchers ran the PCR with 60 Vbeta and 13 Jbeta primers. TCRdb's copy holds only in-frame clones and misses some; the assay was immunoSEQ multiplex PCR. The sample yields approximately 130,000 clones, around 85% seen once. Sequenced sample: PBMCs. The source of these receptors is a woman in her thirties in good health and CMV-seropositive.

In its sample, this clone was seen once. This chain connects TRBV2 to TRBJ1-5; TRBD1 might be the D (6 bases). V was shortened by 8 bases and J by 0 bases, with 11 bases between the two germline ends. The CDR3 length is 14 residues. Germline V CDR1 and CDR2: SNHLY, FYNNEI. The CDR3 sequence: CASRTAYSNQPQHF. CDR3 nucleotides: TGTGCCAGCCGGACAGCTTATAGCAATCAGCCCCAGCATTTT.

The chain links TRBV5-1 to TRBJ1-1, with 9 bases lining up with TRBD1. Germline V gives CDR1 SGHRS, CDR2 YFSETQ. The CDR3 runs to 14 residues. J was trimmed by 5 bases and V by 5 bases; bases with no gene match: 7. CDR3 sequence: CASRKTGGGTEAFF. CDR3 DNA: TGCGCCAGCAGAAAGACAGGGGGAGGAACTGAAGCTTTCTTT.

The chain has TRBV18 and TRBJ1-5, with D tentatively TRBD1 (6 bases). Germline V gene data show CDR1 as KGHSH and CDR2 as LQKENI. The V end was cut by 6 bases, the J end by 6 bases, with 15 bases between. The CDR3 is made up of 14 amino acids. In nucleotides, the CDR3 is TGTGCCAGCTCCCTAGGACAGAACACTCAGCCCCAGCATTTT. Its translation is CASSLGQNTQPQHF. Filled out from reference TRBV18 and TRBJ1-5, the complete variable domain reads NAGVMQNPRHLVRRRGQEARLRCSPMKGHSHVYWYRQLPEEGLKFMVYLQKENIIDESGMPKERFSAEFPKEGPSILRIQQVVRGDSAAYFCASSLGQNTQPQHFGDGTRLSIL.

This clone was picked up a small number of times. J is TRBJ2-3 and V is TRBV6-4; D is ambiguous. V was pared by 6 bases and J by 3 bases, with 13 bases between. CDR1 and CDR2 (germline): MRHNA, SNTAGT. This CDR3 region has 14 residues. The CDR3 loop reads CASSSSTSTDTQYF. In DNA form, the CDR3 reads TGTGCCAGCAGCTCCTCGACAAGTACAGATACGCAGTATTTT.

The chain combines TRBV4-1 with TRBJ2-4, with D possibly matching TRBD2 (5 bases). CDR3 length: 14 amino acids. Trimming shortened V by 3 bases and J by 3 bases, and 9 bases separated the two germline ends. Germline V gene lookup returns CDR1 MGHRA and CDR2 YSYEKL. In nucleotides, the CDR3 is TGCGCCAGCAGCCAGGCGGGTAACAAAAACATTCAGTACTTC. Residues: CASSQAGNKNIQYF.

The chain carries TRBV19 and TRBJ1-5; 7 bases agree with TRBD1. V shed 6 bases and J 0 bases; nucleotides not matched to a gene: 2. The CDR3 contains 14 residues. Per the germline V gene, CDR1 is LNHDA and CDR2 is SQIVND (reference sequence). The CDR3 sequence: CASRQGTSNQPQHF. CDR3 DNA sequence: TGTGCCAGTAGACAGGGGACTAGCAATCAGCCCCAGCATTTT.

The CDR3 protein is CASSLTPLSSGANVLTF. The CDR3 nucleotides are TGTGCCAGCAGCTTAACGCCGCTCAGCTCTGGGGCCAACGTCCTGACTTTC. The chain is built from TRBV7-3 and TRBJ2-6; the D is unclear. The CDR3 spans 17 residues. CDR1 and CDR2 from the germline V gene are SGHTA and FQGTGA. The V end was cut by 0 bases, the J end by 0 bases, with 9 bases between. The variable domain in full, with the rest retrieved from reference TRBV7-3 and TRBJ2-6, is GAGVSQTPSNKVTEKGKYVELRCDPISGHTALYWYRQSLGQGPEFLIYFQGTGAADDSGLPNDRFFAVRPEGSVSTLKIQRTERGDSAVYLCASSLTPLSSGANVLTFGAGSRLTVL.

The rearrangement joins TRBV27 to TRBJ1-2, with D tentatively TRBD1 (6 bases). Germline loops: CDR1 MNHEY, CDR2 SMNVEV (reference sequence). The germline V and J ends were trimmed by 7 bases and 2 bases, with 14 bases remaining between them. The CDR3 runs to 14 residues. CDR3 sequence: CASKGGERNYGYTF. CDR3 nucleotides: TGTGCCAGCAAAGGGGGGGAGAGAAACTATGGCTACACCTTC.

This sequence joins TRBV2 and TRBJ2-5; D possibly corresponds to TRBD1 (6 bases). TRBJ2-7 explains the end of the DNA better; the J call may be wrong. The CDR3 is 15 residues long. Germline CDR1 SNHLY, CDR2 FYNNEI. The CDR3, as DNA: TGTGCCAGCAGTCCACAGGGTTCGAGCTCCTACGAGCAGTACTTC. Its protein product is CASSPQGSSSYEQYF.

In this sample, this clone turned up a few times. The V gene is TRBV29-1, the J gene TRBJ1-2; a possible D gene is TRBD1 (5 bases). V gave up 5 bases and J gave up 3 bases, with 16 bases separating them. The CDR3 length is 14 residues. Germline CDR1 is SQVTM and CDR2 is ANQGSEA. The CDR3 DNA reads TGCAGCGTTTTAGACAGCTTTAATTACTATGGCTACACCTTC. Translating it yields CSVLDSFNYYGYTF. The variable domain in full, with the rest retrieved from reference TRBV29-1 and TRBJ1-2, is SAVISQKPSRDICQRGTSLTIQCQVDSQVTMMFWYRQQPGQSLTLIATANQGSEATYESGFVIDKFPISRPNLTFSTLTVSNMSPEDSSIYLCSVLDSFNYYGYTFGSGTRLTVV.

The V gene is TRBV13, the J gene TRBJ2-7; 7 positions agree with TRBD1. The germline gives CDR1 PRHDT, CDR2 FYEKMQ (reference sequence). CDR3 length: 16 amino acids. V lost 2 bases and J lost 5; bases outside the gene matches: 12. The CDR3 spells CASSLRGGEMLNEQYF. The CDR3 bases are TGTGCCAGCAGCTTACGAGGGGGCGAAATGCTGAACGAGCAGTACTTC. The complete variable domain, with remaining parts taken from reference TRBV13 and TRBJ2-7, reads AAGVIQSPRHLIKEKRETATLKCYPIPRHDTVYWYQQGPGQDPQFLISFYEKMQSDKGSIPDRFSAQQFSDYHSELNMSSLELGDSALYFCASSLRGGEMLNEQYFGPGTRLTVT.

The rearrangement uses TRBV28 and TRBJ1-3, with TRBD1 as a possible D gene (5 bases). The CDR3 length is 13 residues. V was clipped by 5 bases and J by 3 bases, with 8 bases between them. Per the germline V gene, CDR1 is MDHEN and CDR2 is SYDVKM. CDR3 amino acids: CASSTQGGNTIYF. As DNA, the CDR3 is TGTGCCAGCAGTACTCAGGGTGGAAACACCATATATTTT.

The CDR3 spells CASSQRTGDTGELFF. The CDR3 DNA follows: TGTGCCAGCAGCCAGCGGACAGGGGACACCGGGGAGCTGTTTTTT. The V and J genes are TRBV4-2 and TRBJ2-2; 9 bases are shared with TRBD1. Germline loops: CDR1 LGHNA, CDR2 YNFKEQ. The J segment lost 3 bases and the V segment lost 3 bases, leaving 2 bases of the junction unmatched. The length of the CDR3 is 15 residues.

CDR3 nucleotide sequence: TGTGCCAGCAGCTGGGGGACAGTCCAAGAGACCCAGTACTTC. Encoded protein: CASSWGTVQETQYF. The V call is TRBV5-4, the J call TRBJ2-5; 7 nucleotides agree with TRBD1. Trimming at V came to 3 bases and at J to 1 base, leaving 3 bases not matched to a gene. Germline CDR1 SGHNT, CDR2 YYREEE (reference sequence). The CDR3 totals 14 residues.

The chain has TRBV28 and TRBJ2-1; 11 nucleotides agree with TRBD2. The CDR3 totals 13 residues. Trimming at V came to 9 bases and at J to 4 bases, leaving 2 bases not matched to a gene. The germline gives CDR1 MDHEN, CDR2 SYDVKM. CDR3 in amino acids: CASGLAGYNEQFF. CDR3 in DNA: TGTGCCAGTGGACTAGCGGGTTACAATGAGCAGTTCTTC.

The CDR3 loop is CASSLGEVNTEAFF. The DNA of the CDR3 is TGCGCCAGCAGCTTGGGGGAGGTGAACACTGAAGCTTTCTTT. The V and J genes are TRBV5-1 and TRBJ1-1; D gene unclear. CDR3 size: 14 residues. Germline V lookup: CDR1 SGHRS, CDR2 YFSETQ. V dropped 0 bases and J dropped 0 bases, with 6 bases sitting between them. Full variable domain (missing parts from reference TRBV5-1 and TRBJ1-1): KAGVTQTPRYLIKTRGQQVTLSCSPISGHRSVSWYQQTPGQGLQFLFEYFSETQRNKGNFPGRFSGRQFSNSRSEMNVSTLELGDSALYLCASSLGEVNTEAFFGQGTRLTVV.

The chain combines TRBV6-5 with TRBJ2-3; 9 bases map to TRBD1. The CDR3 spans 14 residues. The V gene's germline CDR1 is MNHEY and CDR2 SVGAGI. The trim removed 5 bases at V and 5 bases at J, leaving 5 bases unmatched. The CDR3 nucleotides read TGTGCCAGCAGTGAACAGGGGGCAAGAGATACGCAGTATTTT. This encodes CASSEQGARDTQYF.

The chain recombines TRBV9 with TRBJ2-7, with a possible D match to TRBD1 (6 bases). Germline values: CDR1 SGDLS, CDR2 YYNGEE. V was shortened by 4 bases and J by 4 bases, with 21 bases between the two germline ends. This CDR3 region has 16 residues. The chain's CDR3 is CASSPRGGMFEYEQYF. CDR3 nucleotide sequence: TGTGCCAGCAGCCCCCGAGGGGGAATGTTCGAGTACGAGCAGTACTTC.

The V and J genes are TRBV11-2 and TRBJ1-5; D is perhaps TRBD1 (6 bases). Per germline, CDR1 SGHAT and CDR2 FQNNGV. Trimming removed 4 bases at V and 5 bases at J, with 12 bases between. The CDR3 totals 14 residues. CDR3 residues: CASSYQGPDQPQHF. DNA for the CDR3: TGTGCCAGCAGCTATCAGGGGCCGGATCAGCCCCAGCATTTT.

This clone was observed once. The chain carries TRBV19 and TRBJ1-1, with D possibly being TRBD1 (6 bases). CDR1 and CDR2 from the germline V gene are LNHDA and SQIVND (reference sequence). CDR3 size: 14 residues. Trimming took 6 bases from V and 0 from J, leaving 11 bases between them. The chain's CDR3 is CASRPGALNTEAFF. In nucleotides, the CDR3 is TGTGCCAGTAGACCAGGGGCCTTGAACACTGAAGCTTTCTTT.

The chain carries TRBV7-9 and TRBJ2-7, with unresolved D. Germline lookup yields CDR1 SEHNR and CDR2 FQNEAQ (reference sequence). The length of the CDR3 is 12 residues. The V and J ends lost 0 bases and 6 bases respectively, with 6 bases between them. The CDR3 reads CASSLARSEQYF. CDR3 in DNA: TGTGCCAGCAGCTTAGCGAGGAGCGAGCAGTACTTC.

This CDR3 reads CASSLGDTSFYSGNTIYF. CDR3 DNA sequence: TGCGCCAGCAGCTTAGGGGACACCTCCTTTTACTCTGGAAACACCATATATTTT. V gene TRBV5-1 combines with J gene TRBJ1-3; TRBD1 is a possible D gene (6 bases). The V end was cut by 2 bases, the J end by 0 bases, with 18 bases between. Per the germline V gene, CDR1 is SGHRS and CDR2 is YFSETQ. This CDR3 contains 18 residues.

Notes on this clone: One end of the junction is discordant with germline, which a read error may explain. The V gene is TRBV30, the J gene TRBJ2-7; TRBD2 matches at 7 bases. The germline V gene has CDR1 GTSNPN and CDR2 SVGIG (reference sequence). This CDR3 has 8 residues. The CDR3 protein is CASGLVRF. The CDR3 nucleotides read TGTGCCTCCGGACTAGTCCGCTTC.

The V gene is TRBV7-3, the J gene TRBJ1-1; 7 bases align to TRBD1. CDR3 length equals 16 residues. The V gene's germline CDR1 is SGHTA and CDR2 FQGTGA. V trimming: 5 bases; J trimming: 7 bases; junction bases outside the gene matches: 16. The CDR3 sequence: CASSPFGQASEGEAFF. The DNA for the CDR3 is TGTGCCAGCAGCCCCTTTGGACAGGCGTCTGAGGGTGAAGCTTTCTTT.

This rearrangement joins TRBV2 to TRBJ1-3; D is possibly TRBD1 (6 bases). The CDR3 sequence is 16 residues long. CDR1 is SNHLY, CDR2 FYNNEI, per germline. V lost 5 bases and J lost 0, with 14 bases in between. The CDR3 region is CASSRGQSYSGNTIYF. The CDR3 region has the DNA TGTGCCAGCAGTCGCGGACAGAGCTACTCTGGAAACACCATATATTTT.

This chain joins TRBV11-2 and TRBJ2-1; D gene ambiguous. Germline-derived CDR1 and CDR2 are SGHAT and FQNNGV. This CDR3 spans 12 amino acids. V was trimmed by 4 bases and J by 9 bases, leaving 10 bases between them. The CDR3 region is CASSYAKREQFF. DNA of the CDR3: TGTGCCAGCAGCTATGCTAAGCGTGAGCAGTTCTTC. Filled out from reference TRBV11-2 and TRBJ2-1, the complete variable domain reads EAGVAQSPRYKIIEKRQSVAFWCNPISGHATLYWYQQILGQGPKLLIQFQNNGVVDDSQLPKDRFSAERLKGVDSTLKIQPAKLEDSAVYLCASSYAKREQFFGPGTRLTVL.

This chain links TRBV30 with TRBJ1-2; D gene unclear. The germline CDR1 and CDR2 sequences are GTSNPN and SVGIG (reference sequence). V was clipped by 0 bases and J by 6 bases, with 11 bases between them. The CDR3 has 13 residues. DNA of the CDR3: TGTGCCTGGAGTGTGAACGGGGTCCATGGCTACACCTTC. Translated, it gives CAWSVNGVHGYTF.

Concerning this clone itself: A read error is likely, as this CDR3 ends without the conserved phenylalanine or tryptophan. The genes are TRBV28 and TRBJ1-1; D is possibly TRBD1 (6 bases). Trimming shortened V by 3 bases and J by 4 bases, and 12 bases separated the two germline ends. The CDR3 totals 14 residues. Germline V CDR1 and CDR2: MDHEN, SYDVKM. The CDR3 region has the DNA TGTGCCAGCAGTTTCGAGACAGGTCCCACTGAAGCTTTCCTT. This translates into CASSFETGPTEAFL.

This clone was seen only a few times. The CDR3 loop is CASSVAGAGNTIYF. CDR3 DNA sequence: TGTGCCAGCAGTGTAGCAGGGGCTGGAAACACCATATATTTT. The chain employs TRBV2 and TRBJ1-3; weak D call: TRBD1 (6 bases). This CDR3 contains 14 residues. Trimming pared 4 bases from V and 2 bases from J, leaving 9 bases between. Germline V gene data show CDR1 as SNHLY and CDR2 as FYNNEI. Combining the CDR3 with reference TRBV2 and TRBJ1-3 gives the whole variable domain EPEVTQTPSHQVTQMGQEVILRCVPISNHLYFYWYRQILGQKVEFLVSFYNNEISEKSEIFDDQFSVERPDGSNFTLKIRSTKLEDSAMYFCASSVAGAGNTIYFGEGSWLTVV.